One and the same sample provided the 8 T cell receptor beta chains below, sequenced in a study of shared clonotypes between healthy human individuals. CD45RO-negative, CCR7-selected cells formed the naive CD8 fraction, which excluded terminally differentiated effector memory CD45RA+ cells. Assay used: immunoSEQ multiplex PCR; TCRdb lists only in-frame clones, some missing. The table shows under 2,000,000 clones, with around 96% occurring only once. Sequencing was carried out using naive CD8+ T cells sorted from blood. These receptors were collected from a man in his late teens or twenties in good health.

The chain couples TRBV14 to TRBJ1-6; 8 nucleotides match TRBD1. The trim removed 1 base at V and 7 bases at J, leaving 0 bases unmatched. This CDR3 comprises 14 residues. CDR1 and CDR2 (germline): SGHDN, FVKESK. The DNA for the CDR3 is TGTGCCAGCAGCCAAGGACAGGGGAATTCACCCCTCCACTTT. Translated, it gives CASSQGQGNSPLHF.

This rearrangement joins TRBV27 to TRBJ1-4; a weak D match, TRBD1 (6 bases). Trimming cost V 6 bases and J 5 bases, with 22 bases left between them. Germline V gene data show CDR1 as MNHEY and CDR2 as SMNVEV (reference sequence). The CDR3 consists of 17 residues. The CDR3 coding sequence is TGTGCCAGCAGCTCCGTCCTTGTGACAGGTCCGAATGAAAAACTGTTTTTT. Translating gives CASSSVLVTGPNEKLFF. Drawing the rest from reference TRBV27 and TRBJ1-4, the complete variable domain is EAQVTQNPRYLITVTGKKLTVTCSQNMNHEYMSWYRQDPGLGLRQIYYSMNVEVTDKGDVPEGYKVSRKEKRNFPLILESPSPNQTSLYFCASSSVLVTGPNEKLFFGSGTQLSVL.

Note on this clone: This specimen includes other DNA sequences encoding the same CDR3. The chain employs TRBV4-1 and TRBJ2-7, with 11 bases matching TRBD2. CDR1 is MGHRA, CDR2 YSYEKL, per germline. This CDR3 comprises 15 residues. Trimming cost V 3 bases and J 3 bases; bases outside gene matches: 4. The CDR3 loop reads CASSQGTSGLYEQYF. CDR3 bases: TGCGCCAGCAGCCAGGGGACTAGCGGCCTCTACGAGCAGTACTTC.

This chain links TRBV30 with TRBJ2-5; D gene ambiguous. This CDR3 spans 13 amino acids. CDR1 is GTSNPN, CDR2 SVGIG, per germline (reference sequence). With 4 bases removed from V and 4 bases from J, the gap between germline ends came to 13 bases. The DNA of the CDR3 is TGTGCCTGGAACGATGCAGGCGGAGAGACCCAGTACTTC. Residues: CAWNDAGGETQYF.

This chain uses TRBV7-9 with TRBJ1-2; no clear D gene. Trimming pared 3 bases from V and 4 bases from J, leaving 9 bases between. Looked up from germline, CDR1 is SEHNR and CDR2 is FQNEAQ (reference sequence). The CDR3 loop spans 13 amino acids. CDR3 residues: CASSFAAAYGYTF. The CDR3, as DNA: TGTGCCAGCAGCTTCGCAGCAGCCTATGGCTACACCTTC.

J is TRBJ2-2 and V is TRBV27; D unresolved. This CDR3 region has 13 residues. With 3 bases removed from V and 8 bases from J, the gap between germline ends came to 10 bases. The germline CDR1 and CDR2 sequences are MNHEY and SMNVEV (reference sequence). This CDR3 reads CASSFNPPGELFF. DNA of the CDR3: TGTGCCAGCAGTTTTAACCCTCCTGGGGAGCTGTTTTTT.

The chain couples TRBV13 to TRBJ1-2, with 10 bases that match TRBD1. CDR1 is PRHDT, CDR2 FYEKMQ, per germline (reference sequence). The ends lost 3 bases at V and 4 bases at J; junction bases unmatched: 11. This CDR3 spans 17 amino acids. The CDR3 loop reads CASSLFVDRGLGYGYTF. CDR3 DNA: TGTGCCAGCAGCTTGTTTGTGGACAGGGGGTTAGGCTATGGCTACACCTTC.

The chain has TRBV30 and TRBJ2-1; D might be TRBD1 (5 bases). The CDR3 is 13 amino acids. V lost 3 bases to trimming and J lost 9 bases, with 15 bases between them. Germline V lookup: CDR1 GTSNPN, CDR2 SVGIG (reference sequence). The CDR3 reads CAWSDWVQGEQFF. CDR3 DNA: TGTGCCTGGAGCGACTGGGTTCAGGGTGAGCAGTTCTTC. Full variable domain (rest looked up from reference TRBV30 and TRBJ2-1): SQTIHQWPATLVQPVGSPLSLECTVEGTSNPNLYWYRQAAGRGLQLLFYSVGIGQISSEVPQNLSASRPQDRQFILSSKKLLLSDSGFYLCAWSDWVQGEQFFGPGTRLTVL.